A selection of T cell receptor beta chains follows, all from one sample in a study of cytomegalovirus exposure and HLA in healthy donors. Measured with immunoSEQ multiplex PCR; TCRdb has only the in-frame clones, and not every one. The repertoire holds 150,000 to 200,000 clones, with roughly 85% as singletons. The sequencing sample was made of PBMCs. The receptors here all came from a woman aged 50 to 65 in good health and CMV-seronegative. CDR3s leave out the opening cysteine and the closing phenylalanine or tryptophan.

CDR3aa	j_gene	v_gene
ASSVAGSGRSALNEQF	TRBJ2-1	TRBV9
ASSVGTSGRAQELF	TRBJ2-2	TRBV9
ASNPRAGGAYNEQF	TRBJ2-1	TRBV11-2
ASSRTLTGAGELF	TRBJ2-2	TRBV11-3
ASSLTGQKDGIQY	TRBJ2-4	TRBV28
ASSFSLAGGAKNIQY	TRBJ2-4	TRBV7-2
ASSVVNRYYGYT	TRBJ1-2	TRBV9
ASVPIGTGNYEQY	TRBJ2-7	TRBV28
ASSVEGGGTEAF	TRBJ1-1	TRBV9
ASSTTGTGFEQY	TRBJ2-7	TRBV19
ASSLVLAGNNEQF	TRBJ2-1	TRBV5-1
ASSSLGRGSTHYEQY	TRBJ2-7	TRBV5-1